Listed below are T cell receptor beta chains from one sample, sequenced in a study of long-term antiretroviral therapy in people with HIV. Clones were read by immunoSEQ multiplex PCR, and TCRdb kept only the in-frame ones, dropping some. Of about 16,000 clones listed, approximately 72% are singletons. The specimen comprised unsorted PBMCs, sampled about 3.2 years after starting antiretroviral therapy. The receptors originated from a woman in her thirties or forties with HIV. The conserved cysteine and the conserved F or W are not part of the CDR3 here. Fields, in order: J gene, V gene, D gene, clone size, CDR3 protein. A D gene is named only where the DNA matches it firmly. Clone size appears in some rows only: once, few, many, or a class for an expanded clone.

TRBJ2-7	TRBV30	NA	NA	AWSGLVHSEVDEQY
TRBJ2-7	TRBV7-9	NA	NA	ASSLDGPYEQY
TRBJ2-5	TRBV5-6	NA	NA	ASSEGFAGPGETQY
TRBJ2-2	TRBV12-5	NA	few	ASGLGNTGELF
TRBJ2-3	TRBV27	NA	NA	ASSLLRGGTDTQY
TRBJ1-2	TRBV30	TRBD1	NA	AWKGQGATGYT
TRBJ1-1	TRBV15	NA	NA	ATSRDLWEENTEAF
TRBJ1-4	TRBV6-1	NA	NA	ASSPRGANEKLF
TRBJ1-3	TRBV7-9	NA	NA	ASSASRDNSGNTIY
TRBJ1-6	TRBV5-1	TRBD1	NA	ASSLAQGARNSPLH
TRBJ2-7	TRBV4-3	NA	few	ASSQEVPASYEQY
TRBJ2-2	TRBV5-4	NA	few	ASSGWGTGELF
TRBJ2-3	TRBV11-2	NA	NA	ASSLVGGLADTQY
TRBJ1-2	TRBV19	NA	once	ASIPQVQGSYGYT
TRBJ2-5	TRBV18	NA	NA	ASSQRAQETQY
TRBJ1-5	TRBV18	NA	few	ASSPDLRQPQH
TRBJ2-2	TRBV7-9	NA	once	ASSSGGQNTGELF
TRBJ2-3	TRBV27	NA	NA	ASSFNGFPSTDTQY
TRBJ2-2	TRBV27	NA	NA	ASTRRPRTGELF
TRBJ2-7	TRBV10-3	TRBD2	NA	AISGAGRGEQY
TRBJ2-3	TRBV5-1	TRBD2	few	ASSLRLAGGDTQY
TRBJ1-1	TRBV5-4	NA	NA	ASSLEYQGAEAF
TRBJ2-2	TRBV5-1	NA	NA	ASSTDTPNTGELF
TRBJ1-2	TRBV27	TRBD1	NA	ASSPSPGQGTHGYT
TRBJ1-6	TRBV5-1	TRBD1	NA	ASSSGGQGVSPLH
TRBJ2-5	TRBV7-2	NA	once	ASSAQETQY
TRBJ1-6	TRBV6-1	TRBD1	few	ASSVQGAVNSPLH
TRBJ1-5	TRBV6-1	NA	NA	ASSAIKATGSNQPQH
TRBJ2-3	TRBV5-1	TRBD1	once	ASSLATGFRTDTQY
TRBJ1-1	TRBV30	NA	NA	AWRGGDTEAF
TRBJ2-3	TRBV15	TRBD1	NA	ATSKKQGVTDTQY